One TCR beta chain is described in this entry. Other DNA sequences of this sample code for an identical CDR3. The entry originates in a study of blood T cell repertoires in COVID-19. The junction had 4 bases not matched to a gene; V was cut back by 6 bases and J by 6 bases. The germline V gene has CDR1 KGHSH and CDR2 LQKENI. This CDR3 comprises 15 residues. In the study's own analysis: Scientists estimated how many nucleated cells there were by amplifying reference gene primers. Sequenced by immunoSEQ multiplex PCR; TCRdb stores in-frame clones only, minus some. V and J calls plus clone size are reproduced from that table; the DNA served to infer D and trimming. This sample has 90,000 or so clones; roughly 90% occur once, and the top ten carry approximately 4%.

The rearrangement links TRBV18 to TRBJ1-6; 11 positions agree with TRBD1. The specimen was peripheral blood. The source of this sequence is a woman aged 80 or older with active or convalescent COVID-19. Here the CDR3 reads CASSPGQGANSPLHF. The DNA of the CDR3 is TGTGCCAGCTCGCCAGGACAGGGGGCTAATTCACCCCTCCACTTT.